A single sample gave rise to the 9 T cell receptor beta chains below, sequenced in a study of technical replicates of blood from a few donors. Sequencing was performed with immunoSEQ multiplex PCR; in TCRdb, only in-frame clones are kept and a portion is missing. The sample yields roughly 71,000 clones, 95% to 96% seen once. Input material: T cells isolated from PBMCs. The receptors were gathered from a human donor in good health.

The chain couples TRBV7-5 to TRBJ1-3; the table's D call, TRBD1, has no DNA check behind it. TRBV7-5 is annotated as a pseudogene. The CDR3 length is 15 residues. CDR3 in DNA: TGTGTCAGAATATCCCAGGCTGGCTCTGGAAACACCATATATTTT. It yields the protein CVRISQAGSGNTIYF.

The chain uses TRBV10-2 and TRBJ2-1, with a possible D match to TRBD1 (5 bases). The CDR3 has 14 residues. V shed 4 bases and J shed 2 bases, with 9 bases lying between them. Germline assignment: CDR1 WSHSY and CDR2 SAAADI. CDR3 protein: CASSGRDAYNEQFF. In nucleotides, the CDR3 is TGCGCCAGCAGTGGCAGGGATGCCTACAATGAGCAGTTCTTC.

This chain connects TRBV11-2 to TRBJ2-1, with TRBD2 identical over 7 bases. The CDR3 runs 18 residues. J gave up 0 bases and V 5 bases, and 13 bases lay outside the gene matches. From germline, CDR1 is SGHAT and CDR2 FQNNGV. As DNA, the CDR3 is TGTGCCAGCAGCCATCTAGCGGAATATATGAACTCCTACAATGAGCAGTTCTTC. Its translation is CASSHLAEYMNSYNEQFF. Using reference TRBV11-2 and TRBJ2-1 for the parts outside the CDR3, the full variable domain is EAGVAQSPRYKIIEKRQSVAFWCNPISGHATLYWYQQILGQGPKLLIQFQNNGVVDDSQLPKDRFSAERLKGVDSTLKIQPAKLEDSAVYLCASSHLAEYMNSYNEQFFGPGTRLTVL.

The chain has TRBV7-3 and TRBJ2-4, with 8 bases aligning to TRBD1. Per the germline V gene, CDR1 is SGHTA and CDR2 is FQGTGA. J was trimmed by 8 bases and V by 5 bases; bases with no gene match: 5. The CDR3 loop spans 13 amino acids. CDR3 protein: CASSKGQGYIQYF. The CDR3 DNA reads TGTGCCAGCAGCAAAGGACAGGGTTACATTCAGTACTTC.

V gene TRBV29-1 combines with J gene TRBJ2-3; 8 bases match TRBD2. The V segment lost 1 base and the J segment 2 bases; nucleotides outside the gene matches: 5. The CDR3 spans 15 residues. Germline-derived CDR1 and CDR2 are SQVTM and ANQGSEA. CDR3 sequence (DNA): TGCAGCGTTGAAGCTAGCGGGTTCTACACAGATACGCAGTATTTT. Amino acid sequence: CSVEASGFYTDTQYF.

The V gene is TRBV6-4, the J gene TRBJ1-2; no definite D call. Trimming cost V 6 bases and J 5 bases, with 10 bases left between them. The germline gives CDR1 MRHNA, CDR2 SNTAGT. The CDR3 length is 12 residues. CDR3 protein: CASRAGDYGYTF. For the CDR3, the DNA is TGTGCCAGCAGGGCAGGTGATTATGGCTACACCTTC.

This chain connects TRBV28 to TRBJ2-7, with D perhaps matching TRBD1 (6 bases). Germline-derived CDR1 and CDR2 are MDHEN and SYDVKM. This CDR3 is 13 amino acids long. Trimming removed 4 bases from V and 5 bases from J, with 12 bases in between. The CDR3 region has the DNA TGTGCCAGCAGTTCCGGGACAACGCACGAGCAGTACTTC. This translates into CASSSGTTHEQYF.

The genes are TRBV10-1 and TRBJ1-1, with D unresolved. Trimming left V 3 bases short and J 0 bases short, with 14 bases between. This CDR3 has 16 amino acids. Germline V CDR1 and CDR2: WNHNN, SYGVQD (reference sequence). Here the CDR3 reads CASSESVLLLNTEAFF. The CDR3 DNA reads TGCGCCAGCAGTGAATCTGTCCTTCTATTGAACACTGAAGCTTTCTTT.

This sequence joins TRBV5-1 and TRBJ2-1, with 9 nucleotides matching TRBD2. V lost 1 base and J lost 4; bases outside the gene matches: 6. There are 16 residues in the CDR3. Germline V gene sequence: CDR1 SGHRS, CDR2 YFSETQ. The CDR3 coding sequence is TGCGCCAGCAGCTTGTTTGTAGCGGGGGCATACAATGAGCAGTTCTTC. Amino acids: CASSLFVAGAYNEQFF.